The sequence of this TCR beta chain was determined in a study of a mutant IDH1 vaccine in newly diagnosed glioma. Study overall: Antecedent treatment encompassed radiotherapy, temozolomide, or their combination; the majority received both.

As for time point: week 35, safety follow-up. A single vaccine dose contained 300 ug of mutant IDH1 20-mer peptide, and topical imiquimod was used with it. This clone was observed a handful of times. Its specificity is unknown. Here immunoSEQ multiplex PCR was the method, and the copy in TCRdb shows in-frame clones only, minus some. The table has approximately 47,000 clones, more than 70% seen once; the top ten hold more than 5.5%. Sequenced here: PBMCs, sampled from a glioma patient whose treatment included an IDH1 peptide vaccine. The origin of this receptor is a woman in her forties with glioma.

The CDR3 nucleotides are TGTGCCAGCAATAGACAGGGGCACGAAAAACTGTTTTTT. It codes for CASNRQGHEKLFF. The chain recombines TRBV6-1 with TRBJ1-4; 8 bases match TRBD1. Germline CDR1 and CDR2: MNHNS and SASEGT. With V trimmed by 7 bases and J by 8 bases, 6 bases remained unmatched. The CDR3 is 13 amino acids.